This T cell receptor beta chain stems from a study of OX40 agonist ivuxolimab in advanced cancers. The study in broad terms: Ivuxolimab was an agonistic, fully human IgG2 monoclonal antibody directed against OX40 (CD134), a costimulatory receptor. Patients were allowed to have had prior anti-PD-1, anti-PD-L1 or anti-CTLA-4 therapy, and 40% of the dose-escalation patients had previously received checkpoint inhibitors. Of the roughly 54 dose-escalation patients, hepatocellular carcinoma was present in 19, melanoma in around 15, renal cell carcinoma in 9 and head and neck cancer in 9. Partial responses were achieved by three dose-escalation patients, of whom one had hepatocellular carcinoma and two had cutaneous melanoma. The dose-escalation cohort was approximately 83% male with a mean age of approximately 60 years, ranging from about 23 to 85. Peripheral TCRbeta sequencing was intended to test whether TCR sequence diversity was altered and clonal T-cell expansion was caused by ivuxolimab. Intravenous ivuxolimab was administered to patients every 2 weeks at six dose levels: 0.01, 0.1, 0.3, 1.5, 3 and 10 mg/kg. The paper describes the monotherapy dose-escalation part (N of about 50 patients) of the phase I trial of ivuxolimab.

Patients with a history of autoimmune disease or receiving systemic immunosuppression were excluded from the trial. In every dose cohort, peripheral blood was drawn for TCR sequencing at baseline, cycle 4 day 1, and cycle 7 day 1. The samples were taken from a phase I, first-in-human, multicenter, open-label dose-escalation trial of ivuxolimab. Adults with locally advanced or metastatic melanoma, renal cell, hepatocellular, or head and neck squamous cell carcinoma were enrolled in the trial. CD4+ and CD8+ T cells were sorted separately from peripheral blood before TCR sequencing. As encoded in the germline V gene, CDR1 is MDHEN while CDR2 is SYDVKM. Reading from cysteine to phenylalanine, the CDR3 counts 14 amino acids. CDR3 DNA is the only sequence kept; it has 42 bases, read in frame from the first base. V lost 1 base and J lost 4 bases; the stretch between them is 11 bases long. To sequence the TCRbeta CDR3 region, genomic DNA was isolated from the sorted cells. The immunoSEQ Assay was used for sequencing of TCRbeta CDR3 regions. TCRdb re-hosts the immuneACCESS table, in-frame sequences only. Its copies lack some clones; in the studies checked, an unresolved V gene accounts for under half of them, and the cause for the rest is not known. In this sample the table shows 75,000 to 90,000 clones, 80% to 90% of which occur a single time. The ten biggest clones cover 10% of the sample.

The study at large found these results: On average, CD8+ T cells showed more expanded clones than CD4+ T cells after ivuxolimab. The antigen specificity of the peripheral T cells that underwent clonal expansion was not determined. Clonal expansion of both CD4+ and CD8+ blood T cells was observed from baseline to week 6 at doses 0.1 to 3.0 mg/kg. Low levels of normalized T-cell clonal expansion were also seen in some patients who did not respond. In partial responders in the 0.1-3.0 mg/kg groups, normalized peripheral clonal expansion was found to be among the lowest, especially among CD8+ T cells.

Comment on this clone: Its antigen is currently not known. No base qualities exist here, and no much larger clone lies one base off it.

The TCR comes from an adult with an advanced solid tumor such as melanoma, head and neck, liver or kidney cancer. The sequencing used CD4+ or CD8+ T cells sorted from blood, collected in a trial of the OX40 agonist ivuxolimab. The receptor chain draws on TRBV28 and TRBJ2-7, with the D gene not clear enough to name. In nucleotides, the sequence is TGTGCCAGCAGTTTATTCCCCAAGGGATACGAGCAGTACTTC. The translation is CASSLFPKGYEQYF. The full variable domain, completed from the reference TRBV28 and TRBJ2-7 proteins outside the CDR3, reads DVKVTQSSRYLVKRTGEKVFLECVQDMDHENMFWYRQDPGLGLRLIYFSYDVKMKEKGDIPEGYSVSREKKERFSLILESASTNQTSMYLCASSLFPKGYEQYFGPGTRLTVT.